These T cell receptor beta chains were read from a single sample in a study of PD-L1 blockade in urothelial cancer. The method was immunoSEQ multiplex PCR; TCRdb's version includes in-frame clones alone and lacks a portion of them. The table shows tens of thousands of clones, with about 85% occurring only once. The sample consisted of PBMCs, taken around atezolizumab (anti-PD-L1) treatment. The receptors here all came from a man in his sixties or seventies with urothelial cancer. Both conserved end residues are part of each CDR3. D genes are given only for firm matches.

CDR3aa: CATAPRGANTEAFF
v_gene: TRBV10-3
d_gene: -
j_gene: TRBJ1-1

CDR3aa: CASSPADLDPGEQFF
v_gene: TRBV18
d_gene: -
j_gene: TRBJ2-1

CDR3aa: CATSRGSFYEQYF
v_gene: TRBV15
d_gene: -
j_gene: TRBJ2-7

CDR3aa: CAISDGRASRYAYF
v_gene: TRBV10-3
d_gene: -
j_gene: TRBJ2-3

CDR3aa: CASRLSPGAAFF
v_gene: TRBV12-2
d_gene: -
j_gene: TRBJ1-1

CDR3aa: CASSLLAGQETQYF
v_gene: TRBV7-2
d_gene: TRBD2
j_gene: TRBJ2-5

CDR3aa: CASEPGQGLSGANVLTF
v_gene: TRBV19
d_gene: TRBD1
j_gene: TRBJ2-6

CDR3aa: CASSPAGGPRLSPSRQFF
v_gene: TRBV11-2
d_gene: -
j_gene: TRBJ2-1

CDR3aa: CSPRGDYGYTF
v_gene: TRBV20-1
d_gene: -
j_gene: TRBJ1-2

CDR3aa: CASSPRDNPYEQYF
v_gene: TRBV9
d_gene: -
j_gene: TRBJ2-7

CDR3aa: CASSFRPTTRAGTNTEAFF
v_gene: TRBV27
d_gene: -
j_gene: TRBJ1-1

CDR3aa: CASSLVAGYSTDTQYF
v_gene: TRBV27
d_gene: TRBD2
j_gene: TRBJ2-3

CDR3aa: CASSPRQGEDGEQFF
v_gene: TRBV18
d_gene: -
j_gene: TRBJ2-1

CDR3aa: CASVGGGYGYTF
v_gene: TRBV28
d_gene: -
j_gene: TRBJ1-2

CDR3aa: CSVEVRPEQFF
v_gene: TRBV29-1
d_gene: -
j_gene: TRBJ2-1

CDR3aa: CASSTTASGSSYEQYF
v_gene: TRBV19
d_gene: TRBD2
j_gene: TRBJ2-7

CDR3aa: CASSVGGGSTDTQYF
v_gene: TRBV9
d_gene: -
j_gene: TRBJ2-3

CDR3aa: CASTAGGQYTEAFF
v_gene: TRBV27
d_gene: -
j_gene: TRBJ1-1

CDR3aa: CASSFEVGAGELFF
v_gene: TRBV7-7
d_gene: -
j_gene: TRBJ2-2

CDR3aa: CASSARDYKSSYNEQFF
v_gene: TRBV7-9
d_gene: TRBD2
j_gene: TRBJ2-1

CDR3aa: CASSRGQGVYEQYF
v_gene: TRBV19
d_gene: TRBD1
j_gene: TRBJ2-7

CDR3aa: CASSLLAGGGNNEQFF
v_gene: TRBV7-6
d_gene: TRBD2
j_gene: TRBJ2-1

CDR3aa: CASRGASRDNSLHF
v_gene: TRBV2
d_gene: -
j_gene: TRBJ1-6

CDR3aa: CASSSDWNTGELFF
v_gene: TRBV7-7
d_gene: -
j_gene: TRBJ2-2

CDR3aa: CASSWGQFYGYTF
v_gene: TRBV7-8
d_gene: TRBD1
j_gene: TRBJ1-2

CDR3aa: CASSSQENTEAFF
v_gene: TRBV6-5
d_gene: -
j_gene: TRBJ1-1

CDR3aa: CASSLAADYYEQYF
v_gene: TRBV5-1
d_gene: -
j_gene: TRBJ2-7

CDR3aa: CASSETGAGGIQYF
v_gene: TRBV2
d_gene: TRBD2
j_gene: TRBJ2-4

CDR3aa: CASSIATGRAFF
v_gene: TRBV19
d_gene: TRBD1
j_gene: TRBJ1-1

CDR3aa: CASSYSALDQDGYTF
v_gene: TRBV6-6
d_gene: -
j_gene: TRBJ1-2

CDR3aa: CASKIAGGPLETQYF
v_gene: TRBV6-5
d_gene: TRBD2
j_gene: TRBJ2-5

CDR3aa: CASSVAGGAAKNIQYF
v_gene: TRBV9
d_gene: TRBD1
j_gene: TRBJ2-4

CDR3aa: CAISDPRVTYEQYF
v_gene: TRBV10-3
d_gene: -
j_gene: TRBJ2-7

CDR3aa: CATRAETGPYEQYF
v_gene: TRBV6-5
d_gene: TRBD1
j_gene: TRBJ2-7

CDR3aa: CASRAPTGVGEKLFF
v_gene: TRBV6-5
d_gene: TRBD1
j_gene: TRBJ1-4

CDR3aa: CASSPPGIQETQYF
v_gene: TRBV5-6
d_gene: -
j_gene: TRBJ2-5

CDR3aa: CASGKQGANTEAFF
v_gene: TRBV6-5
d_gene: TRBD1
j_gene: TRBJ1-1

CDR3aa: CASSQDVAFNQPQHF
v_gene: TRBV4-1
d_gene: -
j_gene: TRBJ1-5

CDR3aa: CATSRNRAEQYF
v_gene: TRBV15
d_gene: -
j_gene: TRBJ2-7

CDR3aa: CASSPSRTSGGTDTQYF
v_gene: TRBV19
d_gene: TRBD2
j_gene: TRBJ2-3

CDR3aa: CASRPSWAGGQETQYF
v_gene: TRBV7-9
d_gene: TRBD2
j_gene: TRBJ2-5

CDR3aa: CASSQAPTGIGANVLTF
v_gene: TRBV18
d_gene: TRBD1
j_gene: TRBJ2-6

CDR3aa: CASRPGQGAGYEQYF
v_gene: TRBV19
d_gene: TRBD1
j_gene: TRBJ2-7

CDR3aa: CASSLGQGLWDIQYF
v_gene: TRBV27
d_gene: -
j_gene: TRBJ2-4

CDR3aa: CSVEVSGSYEQYF
v_gene: TRBV29-1
d_gene: TRBD2
j_gene: TRBJ2-7

CDR3aa: CATAPGTGITDTQYF
v_gene: TRBV5-1
d_gene: TRBD1
j_gene: TRBJ2-3

CDR3aa: CASSESGTSYNEQFF
v_gene: TRBV18
d_gene: -
j_gene: TRBJ2-1

CDR3aa: CASSLEGSGQGWVSEQYF
v_gene: TRBV7-8
d_gene: TRBD1
j_gene: TRBJ2-7

CDR3aa: CASSILRGQGDTQYF
v_gene: TRBV19
d_gene: TRBD1
j_gene: TRBJ2-3

CDR3aa: CASSEGPGMPNEQFF
v_gene: TRBV6-1
d_gene: -
j_gene: TRBJ2-1

CDR3aa: CASSSRRGLAGGRFNNEQFF
v_gene: TRBV7-3
d_gene: TRBD2
j_gene: TRBJ2-1

CDR3aa: CASRDRSNQPQHF
v_gene: TRBV6-1
d_gene: TRBD1
j_gene: TRBJ1-5

CDR3aa: CASSFDLLGGEQFF
v_gene: TRBV5-6
d_gene: -
j_gene: TRBJ2-1

CDR3aa: CASSYSEASTEAFF
v_gene: TRBV6-5
d_gene: -
j_gene: TRBJ1-1